The entry that follows covers one T cell receptor beta chain sequence. Survey-level TCR beta sequencing used the immunoSEQ assay. Sequencing used immunoSEQ multiplex PCR; TCRdb keeps in-frame clones, though not all of them. The sample yields about 68,000 clones, around 93% seen once. This CDR3 is built from 15 residues. CDR1 is ENHRY and CDR2 is SYGVKD in the germline V gene. V lost 0 bases and J lost 3, with 11 bases in between. Material: PBMCs. The TCR comes from a man in his forties with rheumatoid arthritis. The V gene is TRBV10-3, the J gene TRBJ1-1; D is perhaps TRBD1 (5 bases). CDR3 bases: TGTGCCATCAGTGAGTCGGGGGTTGGTGACACTGAAGCTTTCTTT. This codes for CAISESGVGDTEAFF.